This record looks at one TCR beta chain sequence and its context. The data originate from a study of blood T cell repertoires in COVID-19. Looking at the study overall: Samples representing acute and convalescent COVID-19 were sourced from the United States, Italy and Spain. PBMCs, B-cell-depleted T cells, or T cells were the source of the cDNA or gDNA that made up the material.

Per the original data handling: The authors estimated nucleated cell counts from reference gene primer amplification. Only in-frame clones appear in the TCRdb table, and some are missing; sequencing was by immunoSEQ multiplex PCR. V, J and clone size are those of that table, while D and trimming were read from the DNA. Of about 180,000 clones listed, approximately 86% are singletons. Between the trimmed V and J ends, which lost 5 bases and 5 bases, there was a span of 13 bases. Germline assignment: CDR1 KGHSH and CDR2 LQKENI. This CDR3 has 13 amino acids. Sequencing was carried out using peripheral blood. The chain joins TRBV18 to TRBJ2-7; D call uncertain. The sequence was collected from a woman aged 25 to 39 with active or convalescent COVID-19. The CDR3 DNA follows: TGTGCCAGCTCAACACTCCTTACAGACGAGCAGTACTTC. Amino acid sequence: CASSTLLTDEQYF. Full variable domain (rest looked up from reference TRBV18 and TRBJ2-7): NAGVMQNPRHLVRRRGQEARLRCSPMKGHSHVYWYRQLPEEGLKFMVYLQKENIIDESGMPKERFSAEFPKEGPSILRIQQVVRGDSAAYFCASSTLLTDEQYFGPGTRLTVT.